These 32 T cell receptor beta chains were all obtained from the same sample, sequenced in a study of identifying expanded T cells in peripheral blood. Assay: immunoSEQ multiplex PCR; the TCRdb copy retains only in-frame clones and omits some. The table records 70,000 to 95,000 clones, about nine tenths of them present only once. The sample taken for sequencing was blood. Every receptor here comes from a person aged 18 to 70 in good health.

The V and J genes are TRBV12-2 and TRBJ2-2; TRBD2, as called in the table, went unchecked against the DNA. TRBV12-2 is classified as a pseudogene. The CDR3 runs to 16 residues. The CDR3 here is CASRLAHPTNTGELFF. The CDR3 DNA sequence: TGTGCAAGTCGCTTAGCGCACCCTACGAACACCGGGGAGCTGTTTTTT.

The chain couples TRBV6-5 to TRBJ2-5; 12 bases map to TRBD1. The germline CDR1 and CDR2 sequences are MNHEY and SVGAGI. V lost 6 bases, J lost 5 bases, and 4 bases stayed unmatched. The CDR3 extends over 14 amino acids. CDR3 protein: CASSGTGGSETQYF. The CDR3 coding sequence is TGTGCCAGCAGCGGGACAGGGGGCTCGGAGACCCAGTACTTC.

The count of this clone is one. This chain uses TRBV10-2 with TRBJ2-1, with a possible D match to TRBD1 (7 bases). Germline CDR1 is WSHSY and CDR2 is SAAADI. Deletions cut 10 bases from V and 5 bases from J, with 15 bases between. The CDR3 runs to 13 residues. DNA for the CDR3: TGCGCCAACTACAGGGGAGGAGACAATGAGCAGTTCTTC. Amino acid sequence: CANYRGGDNEQFF.

The rearrangement links TRBV5-6 to TRBJ2-7, with D uncertain. Trimming shortened V by 4 bases and J by 1 base, and 6 bases separated the two germline ends. Germline-derived CDR1 and CDR2 are SGHDT and YYEEEE. This CDR3 has 12 residues. The CDR3 bases are TGTGCCAGCAGCGGATCTTCCTACGAGCAGTACTTC. This translates into CASSGSSYEQYF.

The chain combines TRBV5-6 with TRBJ1-2; unclear D gene. Trimming left V 0 bases short and J 1 base short, with 10 bases between. This CDR3 has 15 residues. Germline-derived CDR1 and CDR2 are SGHDT and YYEEEE. The CDR3 is CASSLVGGGNYGYTF. CDR3 nucleotide sequence: TGTGCCAGCAGCTTGGTGGGAGGAGGTAACTATGGCTACACCTTC.

Written as DNA, the CDR3 is TGTGCCTGGAGTGTCCCTCTGACAGCTAGAAATGAAAAACTGTTTTTT. It specifies CAWSVPLTARNEKLFF. This chain uses TRBV30 with TRBJ1-4; TRBD1 might be the D (5 bases). The CDR3 length is 16 residues. The V end lost 0 bases, the J end lost 5 bases, and 16 bases lay between the germline ends. Germline CDR1 GTSNPN, CDR2 SVGIG (reference sequence).

The chain links TRBV5-1 to TRBJ2-6, with D unresolved. From germline, CDR1 is SGHRS and CDR2 YFSETQ. V lost 4 bases, J lost 0 bases, and 8 bases lay in between. The CDR3 runs 15 residues. DNA for the CDR3: TGCGCCAGCAGCCCTAACCTCTCTGGGGCCAACGTCCTGACTTTC. Encoded protein: CASSPNLSGANVLTF.

This chain joins TRBV29-1 and TRBJ1-2, with D perhaps matching TRBD1 (5 bases). Germline CDR1 SQVTM, CDR2 ANQGSEA. Trimming stripped 4 bases from V and 0 bases from J, with 15 bases between. The CDR3 contains 15 residues. CDR3 coding DNA: TGCAGCGTTGGCCAATCTCCGACAGCTAACTATGGCTACACCTTC. Translating gives CSVGQSPTANYGYTF. Looking up the rest from reference TRBV29-1 and TRBJ1-2 gives the full variable domain: SAVISQKPSRDICQRGTSLTIQCQVDSQVTMMFWYRQQPGQSLTLIATANQGSEATYESGFVIDKFPISRPNLTFSTLTVSNMSPEDSSIYLCSVGQSPTANYGYTFGSGTRLTVV.

This clone was detected only once. The gene calls are TRBV10-1 and TRBJ2-5, with unresolved D. This CDR3 has 12 amino acids. CDR1 is WNHNN, CDR2 SYGVQD, per germline (reference sequence). V lost 0 bases and J 5 bases, leaving 4 bases between the germline ends. CDR3 sequence: CASSESTETQYF. CDR3 bases: TGCGCCAGCAGTGAGTCAACGGAGACCCAGTACTTC.

This chain joins TRBV9 and TRBJ2-2, with 11 bases fitting TRBD2. The trim removed 4 bases at V and 6 bases at J, leaving 8 bases unmatched. CDR3 size: 16 residues. In germline, CDR1 is SGDLS, CDR2 YYNGEE. In DNA form, the CDR3 reads TGTGCCAGCAGCCCACGACTAGCGGGGACAGCCGGGGAGCTGTTTTTT. Translation: CASSPRLAGTAGELFF. Using reference TRBV9 and TRBJ2-2 for the parts outside the CDR3, the full variable domain is DSGVTQTPKHLITATGQRVTLRCSPRSGDLSVYWYQQSLDQGLQFLIQYYNGEERAKGNILERFSAQQFPDLHSELNLSSLELGDSALYFCASSPRLAGTAGELFFGEGSRLTVL.

The rearrangement links TRBV19 to TRBJ2-3; unclear D gene. CDR1 is LNHDA, CDR2 SQIVND, per germline (reference sequence). V lost 1 base and J 1 base, leaving 6 bases between the germline ends. The CDR3 contains 14 residues. The CDR3 protein is CASSIGSGTDTQYF. The CDR3 nucleotides are TGTGCCAGTAGTATAGGGAGCGGCACAGATACGCAGTATTTT.

The chain is built from TRBV28 and TRBJ2-2, with D uncertain. The V and J ends lost 0 bases and 4 bases respectively, with 12 bases between them. Germline-derived CDR1 and CDR2 are MDHEN and SYDVKM. This CDR3 is 16 amino acids long. The CDR3 region has the DNA TGTGCCAGCAGTTTATGGGGTGGCAAAACCACCGGGGAGCTGTTTTTT. Amino acid sequence: CASSLWGGKTTGELFF.

This clone appeared many times. The chain is built from TRBV6-1 and TRBJ2-1, with 8 bases aligning to TRBD2. From germline, CDR1 is MNHNS and CDR2 SASEGT. This CDR3 comprises 15 residues. V dropped 6 bases and J dropped 4; count of bases not matched to a gene: 8. The CDR3, as DNA: TGTGCCAGCAGCTCGGGCGGGGGGACGTACAATGAGCAGTTCTTC. Residues: CASSSGGGTYNEQFF.

This clone was detected a few times. The chain links TRBV30 to TRBJ1-2; no clear D gene. Trimming cost V 3 bases and J 2 bases, with 7 bases left between them. Per the germline V gene, CDR1 is GTSNPN and CDR2 is SVGIG (reference sequence). This CDR3 spans 12 amino acids. CDR3 region: CAWRGINYGYTF. CDR3 nucleotides: TGTGCCTGGAGAGGGATCAACTATGGCTACACCTTC.

The DNA for the CDR3 is TGTGCCTGGAATCAAGGAGCTAACTACGAGCAGTACTTC. It translates to CAWNQGANYEQYF. The chain is built from TRBV30 and TRBJ2-7; no reliable D call. V shed 4 bases and J shed 3 bases, with 13 bases lying between them. The germline V gene encodes CDR1 GTSNPN and CDR2 SVGIG (reference sequence). The CDR3 is 13 amino acids.

As regards this clone: A junction end diverges from the germline sequence, so it may reflect a read error. V is TRBV5-1 and J is TRBJ2-7; either TRBD1 or TRBD2 may fit D (7 bases each). Germline values: CDR1 SGHRS, CDR2 YFSETQ. The CDR3 sequence is 16 residues long. CDR3 nucleotides: TGCGCCAGCAGCTTGGAACAGGGGACTATAAGAGGAGAGCAGCACTTC. This translates into CASSLEQGTIRGEQHF. Drawing the rest from reference TRBV5-1 and TRBJ2-7, the complete variable domain is KAGVTQTPRYLIKTRGQQVTLSCSPISGHRSVSWYQQTPGQGLQFLFEYFSETQRNKGNFPGRFSGRQFSNSRSEMNVSTLELGDSALYLCASSLEQGTIRGEQHFGPGTRLTVT.

The gene calls are TRBV25-1 and TRBJ2-7, with TRBD1 matching over 9 bases. After removal of 1 base from V and 5 bases from J, the junction contained 3 bases not matched to a gene. The length of the CDR3 is 14 residues. Germline lookup yields CDR1 MGHDK and CDR2 SYGVNS. Here the CDR3 reads CASSELGQGHEQYF. The DNA for the CDR3 is TGTGCCAGCAGTGAATTGGGACAGGGTCACGAGCAGTACTTC.

The gene calls are TRBV29-1 and TRBJ1-1, with D perhaps TRBD1 (6 bases). The CDR3 extends over 12 amino acids. Germline V lookup: CDR1 SQVTM, CDR2 ANQGSEA. Between the trimmed V and J ends, which lost 5 bases and 1 base, there was a span of 8 bases. CDR3 amino acids: CSVLQGNTEAFF. In DNA form, the CDR3 reads TGCAGCGTTTTACAGGGGAACACTGAAGCTTTCTTT.

V is TRBV28 and J is TRBJ2-7, with a possible D match to TRBD1 (6 bases). This CDR3 has 13 residues. Trimming pared 6 bases from V and 5 bases from J, leaving 14 bases between. Germline loops: CDR1 MDHEN, CDR2 SYDVKM. The CDR3 spells CASRAPGHDEQYF. CDR3 nucleotide sequence: TGTGCCAGCAGGGCACCGGGACACGACGAGCAGTACTTC.

The V gene is TRBV18, the J gene TRBJ2-7; 13 positions match TRBD2. Germline V gene lookup returns CDR1 KGHSH and CDR2 LQKENI. Trimming cost V 6 bases and J 2 bases; bases outside gene matches: 1. This CDR3 is 14 amino acids long. This CDR3 is CASSGTSGTYEQYF. The CDR3 nucleotides are TGTGCCAGCTCCGGGACTAGCGGGACCTACGAGCAGTACTTC.

The chain has TRBV6-1 and TRBJ2-2; no firm D call. The germline V and J ends were trimmed by 2 bases and 6 bases, with 10 bases remaining between them. CDR3 length equals 14 residues. Germline V gives CDR1 MNHNS, CDR2 SASEGT. The CDR3: CASSESGRSGELFF. The CDR3, as DNA: TGTGCCAGCAGTGAATCCGGCCGGTCCGGGGAGCTGTTTTTT.

This clone came up a few times. This chain joins TRBV7-6 and TRBJ2-7, with a possible D match to TRBD1 (6 bases). Germline-derived CDR1 and CDR2 are SGHVS and FNYEAQ. The V end was cut by 0 bases, the J end by 5 bases, with 14 bases between. The CDR3 covers 15 residues. The CDR3 DNA reads TGTGCCAGCAGCTTAGCGCCGCAGGGGTCAAACGAGCAGTACTTC. Translating it yields CASSLAPQGSNEQYF. Filled out from reference TRBV7-6 and TRBJ2-7, the complete variable domain reads GAGVSQSPRYKVTKRGQDVALRCDPISGHVSLYWYRQALGQGPEFLTYFNYEAQQDKSGLPNDRFSAERPEGSISTLTIQRTEQRDSAMYRCASSLAPQGSNEQYFGPGTRLTVT.

V and J are TRBV19 and TRBJ2-7; 14 bases agree with TRBD2. The CDR3 extends over 16 amino acids. Germline CDR1 reads LNHDA; CDR2 reads SQIVND (reference sequence). V was clipped by 4 bases and J by 3 bases; unmatched bases: 5. CDR3 sequence: CASSRGTSGGHYEQYF. CDR3 sequence (DNA): TGTGCCAGTAGTAGAGGGACTAGCGGGGGACACTACGAGCAGTACTTC.

The rearrangement joins TRBV10-2 to TRBJ1-1; no reliable D call. Trimming took off 3 bases at V and 5 bases at J, with 10 bases between the two ends. This CDR3 is built from 13 residues. The germline gives CDR1 WSHSY, CDR2 SAAADI. The CDR3 DNA is TGCGCCAGCAGTGAACGTCTACAGACTGAAGCTTTCTTT. Its translation: CASSERLQTEAFF.

The chain joins TRBV2 to TRBJ1-4; 12 bases map to TRBD1. The CDR3 has 13 amino acids. The germline gives CDR1 SNHLY, CDR2 FYNNEI. The junction had 8 bases not matched to a gene; V was cut back by 6 bases and J by 15 bases. For the CDR3, the DNA is TGTGCCAGCAGAGGGACAGGGGGCCACGCTTTGTTTTTT. Its translation: CASRGTGGHALFF.

The rearrangement joins TRBV9 to TRBJ2-5, with a possible D match to TRBD1 (6 bases). Trimming cost V 0 bases and J 4 bases, with 16 bases left between them. The CDR3 has 16 residues. Per germline, CDR1 SGDLS and CDR2 YYNGEE. The CDR3 DNA is TGTGCCAGCAGCGTAGAATTTACAGGGTTGAGAGAGACCCAGTACTTC. It codes for CASSVEFTGLRETQYF.

The genes are TRBV5-1 and TRBJ1-2; 9 nucleotides agree with TRBD1. The germline CDR1 and CDR2 sequences are SGHRS and YFSETQ. V lost 5 bases, J lost 0 bases, and 8 bases stayed unmatched. The CDR3 runs 16 residues. The CDR3 DNA reads TGCGCCAGCAGGGGAGGACAGGGGAACTCTAACTATGGCTACACCTTC. This codes for CASRGGQGNSNYGYTF.

The gene calls are TRBV6-1 and TRBJ1-5; TRBD1 matches at 7 bases. The CDR3 has 15 amino acids. The germline V gene encodes CDR1 MNHNS and CDR2 SASEGT. The trim removed 7 bases at V and 2 bases at J, leaving 8 bases unmatched. The DNA for the CDR3 is TGTGCCAGCATCCAAAGGGGGCAGGGCAATCAGCCCCAGCATTTT. It yields the protein CASIQRGQGNQPQHF.

The chain joins TRBV6-5 to TRBJ1-2; a possible D gene is TRBD1 (6 bases). The V and J ends lost 0 bases and 2 bases respectively, with 7 bases between them. The CDR3 has 14 amino acids. The germline V gene encodes CDR1 MNHEY and CDR2 SVGAGI. The CDR3 sequence: CASSYSRGNYGYTF. The CDR3 nucleotides are TGTGCCAGCAGTTACTCGAGGGGGAACTATGGCTACACCTTC.

The rearrangement links TRBV21-1 to TRBJ2-7; the D call of TRBD1 is as the table states it, not checked on the DNA. TRBV21-1 is an annotated pseudogene. The CDR3 length is 16 residues. The CDR3 DNA follows: TGTGCCAGCAGCAAACCAGACAGGGGCCGCTCCTACGAGCAGTACTTC. The encoded protein is CASSKPDRGRSYEQYF.

This clone was counted between two and nine times. V usage is TRBV11-3 and J usage is TRBJ1-1, with D unclear. Germline CDR1 reads SGHNT; CDR2 reads YENEEA. Trimming took off 0 bases at V and 0 bases at J, with 5 bases between the two ends. The CDR3 totals 14 residues. The CDR3: CASSLDSVNTEAFF. CDR3 bases: TGTGCCAGCAGCTTAGACAGCGTGAACACTGAAGCTTTCTTT. The full variable domain, in which reference TRBV11-3 and TRBJ1-1 provide the parts outside the CDR3, is EAGVVQSPRYKIIEKKQPVAFWCNPISGHNTLYWYLQNLGQGPELLIRYENEEAVDDSQLPKDRFSAERLKGVDSTLKIQPAELGDSAVYLCASSLDSVNTEAFFGQGTRLTVV.

The chain is built from TRBV5-6 and TRBJ1-3; D ambiguous. V lost 5 bases and J lost 8, with 23 bases in between. This CDR3 spans 16 amino acids. Germline assignment: CDR1 SGHDT and CDR2 YYEEEE. The CDR3 bases are TGTGCCAGCAGTAAAGTCTCCCCCGCATACGGCGACACCATATATTTT. This codes for CASSKVSPAYGDTIYF.